These 24 T cell receptor beta chains were sequenced from one sample in a study of blood T cells in healthy people across ages. Together with a sample-barcoded 5' primer, a J-beta primer mix was included in a second PCR lasting about 6 to 11 cycles. Each CDR3 protein gets one entry after TCRdb re-called the 5' RACE reads with MiXCR. The sample shows more than 700,000 distinct CDR3 sequences, less than 70% of them seen only once. The sequencing sample was made of blood. The receptors were sampled from an elderly man in good health.

This CDR3 is CAWNALADTDTQYF. The DNA of the CDR3 is TGTGCCTGGAATGCGCTAGCGGACACAGATACGCAGTATTTT. The genes are TRBV30 and TRBJ2-3; the match to TRBD2 covers 7 bases. Germline V CDR1 and CDR2: GTSNPN, SVGIG (reference sequence). The CDR3 length is 14 residues. Unmatched junction bases numbered 6, after V lost 4 bases and J lost 2 bases.

The chain recombines TRBV5-4 with TRBJ2-3; 8 bases line up with TRBD2. The CDR3 is made up of 16 amino acids. After removal of 2 bases from V and 6 bases from J, the junction contained 11 bases not matched to a gene. The germline CDR1 and CDR2 sequences are SGHNT and YYREEE (reference sequence). The chain's CDR3 is CASSFQAYSSGDTQYF. The CDR3 DNA sequence: TGTGCCAGCAGCTTCCAGGCCTATTCTAGCGGGGATACGCAGTATTTT.

The chain recombines TRBV7-3 with TRBJ1-1; D call uncertain. The CDR3 has 15 residues. The germline V and J ends were trimmed by 5 bases and 0 bases, with 13 bases remaining between them. Germline CDR1 reads SGHTA; CDR2 reads FQGTGA. The CDR3 nucleotides read TGTGCCAGCAGCGTAGGAGGGCGCATGAACACTGAAGCTTTCTTT. Translated, it gives CASSVGGRMNTEAFF.

The chain uses TRBV12-3 or TRBV12-4 and TRBJ2-5; tentatively, D is TRBD2 (6 bases). Trimming removed 2 bases from V and 10 bases from J, with 11 bases in between. The CDR3 extends over 12 amino acids. CDR3 in DNA: TGTGCCAGCAGTTTAAGTGGGAGGCTCCAGTACTTC. Its translation is CASSLSGRLQYF.

The chain joins TRBV5-1 to TRBJ2-5, with TRBD2 as a possible D gene (5 bases). Germline CDR1 SGHRS, CDR2 YFSETQ. The CDR3 has 13 amino acids. V was shortened by 0 bases and J by 5 bases, with 8 bases between the two germline ends. The CDR3 nucleotides are TGCGCCAGCAGCTTGGAGGGAGTCGAGACCCAGTACTTC. Translating gives CASSLEGVETQYF.

The genes are TRBV5-5 and TRBJ2-7, with TRBD1 identical over 7 bases. This CDR3 has 15 amino acids. V was pared by 0 bases and J by 3 bases, with 6 bases of the junction left unmatched. The germline V gene has CDR1 SGHKS and CDR2 YYEKEE (reference sequence). CDR3 residues: CASSLGQGSRYEQYF. The CDR3, as DNA: TGTGCCAGCAGCTTGGGACAGGGATCCCGCTACGAGCAGTACTTC.

The CDR3 nucleotides read TGCAGCGTTGAAACTAGCGGGACTGGGGAGCAGTACTTC. This translates into CSVETSGTGEQYF. This chain joins TRBV29-1 and TRBJ2-7, with 10 positions matching TRBD2. The CDR3 length is 13 residues. The V and J ends lost 2 bases and 7 bases, in that order; junction bases with no gene match: 5. Germline assignment: CDR1 SQVTM and CDR2 ANQGSEA.

The rearrangement joins TRBV28 to TRBJ1-5, with a weak D call TRBD1 (6 bases). V dropped 5 bases and J dropped 7 bases, with 18 bases sitting between them. Germline CDR1 and CDR2: MDHEN and SYDVKM. This CDR3 is built from 15 residues. CDR3 loop: CASSIPQGLGQPQHF. The CDR3 coding sequence is TGTGCCAGCAGTATCCCACAGGGCCTTGGCCAGCCCCAGCATTTT.

This clonotype has a handful of counts. V gene TRBV10-3 combines with J gene TRBJ2-7, with D uncertain. Deletions cut 4 bases from V and 1 base from J, with 8 bases between. Looked up from germline, CDR1 is ENHRY and CDR2 is SYGVKD. This CDR3 has 13 amino acids. The CDR3 reads CAISGVESYEQYF. CDR3 nucleotides: TGTGCCATCAGTGGGGTCGAATCCTACGAGCAGTACTTC.

This chain joins TRBV20-1 and TRBJ2-1, with a possible D match to TRBD2 (6 bases). The length of the CDR3 is 14 residues. Germline lookup yields CDR1 DFQATT and CDR2 SNEGSKA (reference sequence). Trimming pared 3 bases from V and 8 bases from J, leaving 17 bases between. CDR3 residues: CSASLVGSGDEQFF. The CDR3 coding sequence is TGCAGTGCTAGCCTAGTCGGGAGTGGGGATGAGCAGTTCTTC.

The chain links TRBV24-1 to TRBJ2-1; 14 nucleotides agree with TRBD2. Germline CDR1 reads KGHDR; CDR2 reads SFDVKD. The CDR3 runs to 16 residues. V trimming: 0 bases; J trimming: 8 bases; junction bases outside the gene matches: 2. This chain's CDR3 is CATSDLGTSGSHEQFF. In DNA, the CDR3 is TGTGCCACCAGTGATTTGGGGACTAGCGGGAGTCATGAGCAGTTCTTC.

The chain joins TRBV2 to TRBJ1-2, with D unresolved. In germline, CDR1 is SNHLY, CDR2 FYNNEI. The V and J ends lost 2 bases and 3 bases respectively, with 7 bases between them. The CDR3 extends over 13 amino acids. The CDR3 sequence is CASSESTYYGYTF. CDR3 sequence (DNA): TGTGCCAGCAGTGAATCGACGTACTATGGCTACACCTTC. The variable domain in full, with the rest retrieved from reference TRBV2 and TRBJ1-2, is EPEVTQTPSHQVTQMGQEVILRCVPISNHLYFYWYRQILGQKVEFLVSFYNNEISEKSEIFDDQFSVERPDGSNFTLKIRSTKLEDSAMYFCASSESTYYGYTFGSGTRLTVV.

In this sample, this clonotype turned up once. V and J are TRBV6-6 and TRBJ1-5; 7 bases match TRBD1. The CDR3 has 16 amino acids. The V gene end was trimmed by 4 bases and the J gene end by 8 bases; junction bases not matched to a gene: 14. In germline, CDR1 is MNHNY, CDR2 SVGAGI (reference sequence). DNA of the CDR3: TGTGCCAGCAGTTCGGGGACAGTCCTCGATAAGAAGCCCCAGCATTTT. Translating it yields CASSSGTVLDKKPQHF.

This chain connects TRBV4-2 to TRBJ2-1; weak D call: TRBD2 (5 bases). Germline CDR1 LGHNA, CDR2 YNFKEQ. The germline V and J ends were trimmed by 1 base and 7 bases, with 14 bases remaining between them. The CDR3 is 15 amino acids. Here the CDR3 DNA reads TGTGCCAGCAGCCAAGTGGGGAGCGCTGGAAATGAGCAGTTCTTC. Translation: CASSQVGSAGNEQFF.

V and J are TRBV7-2 and TRBJ1-1; 7 nucleotides line up with TRBD1. The germline V gene has CDR1 SGHTA and CDR2 FQGNSA. The V segment lost 4 bases and the J segment 11 bases; nucleotides outside the gene matches: 10. This CDR3 comprises 13 residues. As DNA, the CDR3 is TGTGCCAGCAGCTACTGGGCAGGGGGAAACGCTTTCTTT. Protein product: CASSYWAGGNAFF.

CDR3 sequence reads: CSASSWDQSYEQYF. The CDR3, as DNA: TGCAGTGCTAGTAGCTGGGACCAATCCTACGAGCAGTACTTC. The chain joins TRBV20-1 to TRBJ2-7; D may be TRBD1 or TRBD2 (5 bases each). In germline, CDR1 is DFQATT, CDR2 SNEGSKA (reference sequence). This CDR3 is built from 14 residues. V was pared by 3 bases and J by 1 base, with 13 bases between.

The V gene is TRBV7-9, the J gene TRBJ2-7, with a weak D call TRBD2 (5 bases). The CDR3 loop spans 14 amino acids. Germline CDR1 is SEHNR and CDR2 is FQNEAQ (reference sequence). Trimming cost V 5 bases and J 3 bases, with 14 bases left between them. CDR3 bases: TGTGCCAGCAGCCCAGAGGGCCTATACTACGAGCAGTACTTC. It translates to CASSPEGLYYEQYF.

This clonotype was seen a few times. The chain uses TRBV7-9 and TRBJ2-1; 12 nucleotides agree with TRBD2. Per the germline V gene, CDR1 is SEHNR and CDR2 is FQNEAQ (reference sequence). V trimming: 5 bases; J trimming: 4 bases; junction bases outside the gene matches: 6. This CDR3 has 16 amino acids. The CDR3 spells CASSNRTSGVYNEQFF. The DNA of the CDR3 is TGTGCCAGCAGCAACAGGACTAGCGGGGTTTACAATGAGCAGTTCTTC.

The J gene is TRBJ2-5, the V gene TRBV11-3, with 9 nucleotides matching TRBD1. The CDR3 covers 15 residues. The J segment lost 11 bases and the V segment lost 5 bases, leaving 15 bases of the junction unmatched. Looked up from germline, CDR1 is SGHNT and CDR2 is YENEEA. The CDR3 DNA is TGTGCCAGCAGCCCCCGGGGACAGGGCCACAATGAGCAGTACTTC. Translated: CASSPRGQGHNEQYF.

The chain joins TRBV9 to TRBJ2-1; possibly TRBD1 or TRBD2 for D (6 bases each). V lost 0 bases and J lost 1, with 11 bases in between. The CDR3 sequence is 16 residues long. CDR1 is SGDLS and CDR2 is YYNGEE in the germline V gene. The DNA of the CDR3 is TGTGCCAGCAGCGTAGCCGAAGGGGGGTCCTACAATGAGCAGTTCTTC. Encoded protein: CASSVAEGGSYNEQFF.

This clonotype was seen at least ten times. The genes are TRBV7-9 and TRBJ2-1; D is ambiguous. From germline, CDR1 is SEHNR and CDR2 FQNEAQ (reference sequence). This CDR3 is 12 amino acids long. The V gene lost 6 bases and the J gene lost 8 bases, with 11 bases spanning the gap. This chain's CDR3 is CASSLARDEQFF. The CDR3 nucleotides are TGTGCCAGCAGTTTGGCTCGGGATGAGCAGTTCTTC.

The chain combines TRBV7-9 with TRBJ2-5; perhaps TRBD1 as D (6 bases). Per germline, CDR1 SEHNR and CDR2 FQNEAQ (reference sequence). The CDR3 sequence is 15 residues long. Trimming removed 0 bases from V and 5 bases from J, with 13 bases in between. This CDR3 reads CASSLAARGGETQYF. For the CDR3, the DNA is TGTGCCAGCAGCTTAGCGGCCAGGGGTGGGGAGACCCAGTACTTC.

CDR3 amino acids: CASSLGLTVTYEQYF. The DNA for the CDR3 is TGTGCCAGCAGCTTAGGGTTAACAGTTACCTACGAGCAGTACTTC. The rearrangement uses TRBV7-9 and TRBJ2-7; D is unclear. Trimming took 1 base from V and 2 from J, leaving 12 bases between them. This CDR3 has 15 residues. Germline values: CDR1 SEHNR, CDR2 FQNEAQ (reference sequence). The full variable domain, its missing parts supplied by reference TRBV7-9 and TRBJ2-7, is DTGVSQNPRHKITKRGQNVTFRCDPISEHNRLYWYRQTLGQGPEFLTYFQNEAQLEKSRLLSDRFSAERPKGSFSTLEIQRTEQGDSAMYLCASSLGLTVTYEQYFGPGTRLTVT.

This chain connects TRBV20-1 to TRBJ2-7, with 8 bases identical to TRBD2. The CDR3 loop spans 15 amino acids. The germline V gene has CDR1 DFQATT and CDR2 SNEGSKA (reference sequence). J gave up 4 bases and V 0 bases, and 8 bases lay outside the gene matches. The CDR3 nucleotides are TGCAGTGCTAGAGAGAGGGCGGGGGGCCGGTACGAGCAGTACTTC. Its translation is CSARERAGGRYEQYF.